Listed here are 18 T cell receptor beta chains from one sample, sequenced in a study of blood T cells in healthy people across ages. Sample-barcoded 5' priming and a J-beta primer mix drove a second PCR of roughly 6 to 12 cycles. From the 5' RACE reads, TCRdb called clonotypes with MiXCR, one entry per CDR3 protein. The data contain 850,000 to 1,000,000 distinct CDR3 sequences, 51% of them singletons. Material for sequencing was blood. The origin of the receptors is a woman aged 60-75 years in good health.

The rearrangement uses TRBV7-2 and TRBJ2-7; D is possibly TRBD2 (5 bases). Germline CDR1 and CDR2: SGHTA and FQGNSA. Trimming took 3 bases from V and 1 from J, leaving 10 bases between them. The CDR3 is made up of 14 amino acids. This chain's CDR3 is CASSFSDGSYEQYF. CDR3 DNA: TGTGCCAGCAGCTTTAGCGACGGATCCTACGAGCAGTACTTC.

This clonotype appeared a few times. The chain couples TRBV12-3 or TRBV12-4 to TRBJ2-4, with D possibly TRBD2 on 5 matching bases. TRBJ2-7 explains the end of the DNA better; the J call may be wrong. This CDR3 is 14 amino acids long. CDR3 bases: TGTGCCAGCAGCGCGGGTGGAACCGCGGACGAGCAGTACTTC. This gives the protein CASSAGGTADEQYF.

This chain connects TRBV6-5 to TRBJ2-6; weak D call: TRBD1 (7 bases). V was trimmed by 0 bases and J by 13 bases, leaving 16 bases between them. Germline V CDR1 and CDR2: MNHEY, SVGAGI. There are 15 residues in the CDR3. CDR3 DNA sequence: TGTGCCAGCAGTTACTCGACAGGGACTGCCGTGGTCCTGACTTTC. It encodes CASSYSTGTAVVLTF.

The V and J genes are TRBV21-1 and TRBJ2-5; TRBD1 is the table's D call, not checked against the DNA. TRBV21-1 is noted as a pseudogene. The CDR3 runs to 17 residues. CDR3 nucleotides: TGTGCCAGCAGCAAAGCGGGTGGGGGGGCCGAGCAAGAGACCCAGTACTTC. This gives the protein CASSKAGGGAEQETQYF.

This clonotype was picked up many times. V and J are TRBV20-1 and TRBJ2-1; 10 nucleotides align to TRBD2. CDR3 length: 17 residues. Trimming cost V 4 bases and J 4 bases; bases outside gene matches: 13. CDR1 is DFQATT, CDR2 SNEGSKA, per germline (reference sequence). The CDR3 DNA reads TGCAGTGCTATCGGAGCGGGAGGGCCCCTGGCTTACAATGAGCAGTTCTTC. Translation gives CSAIGAGGPLAYNEQFF.

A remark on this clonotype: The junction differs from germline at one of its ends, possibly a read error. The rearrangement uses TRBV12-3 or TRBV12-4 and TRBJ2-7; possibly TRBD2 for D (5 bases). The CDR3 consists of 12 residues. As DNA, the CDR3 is TGTCCCAGCAGTTTACTGGGAGCCAACCAGTACTTC. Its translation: CPSSLLGANQYF.

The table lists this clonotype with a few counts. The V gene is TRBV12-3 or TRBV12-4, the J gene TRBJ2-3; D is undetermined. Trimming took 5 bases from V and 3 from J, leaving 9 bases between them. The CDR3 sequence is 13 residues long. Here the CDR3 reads CASSRRPTDTQYF. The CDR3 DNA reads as TGTGCCAGCAGTCGGAGACCAACAGATACGCAGTATTTT.

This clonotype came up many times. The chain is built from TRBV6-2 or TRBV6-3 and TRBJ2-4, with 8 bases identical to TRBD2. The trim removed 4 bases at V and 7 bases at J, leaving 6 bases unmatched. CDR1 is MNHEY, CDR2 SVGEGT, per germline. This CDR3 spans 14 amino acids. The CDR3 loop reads CASSWAGGGNIQYF. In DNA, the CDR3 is TGTGCCAGCAGTTGGGCGGGAGGCGGGAACATTCAGTACTTC.

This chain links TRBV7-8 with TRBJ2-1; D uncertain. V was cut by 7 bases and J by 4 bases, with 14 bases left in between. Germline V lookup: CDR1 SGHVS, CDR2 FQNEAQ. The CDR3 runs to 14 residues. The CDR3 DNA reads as TGTGCCAGCACCCCAGGAGCTGAATACAATGAGCAGTTCTTC. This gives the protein CASTPGAEYNEQFF.

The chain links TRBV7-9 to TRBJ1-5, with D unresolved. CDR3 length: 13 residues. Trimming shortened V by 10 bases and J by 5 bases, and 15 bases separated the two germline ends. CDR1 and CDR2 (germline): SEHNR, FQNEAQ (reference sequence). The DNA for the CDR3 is TGTGCCACCGGCGGTGAGGGCTATCAGCCCCAGCATTTT. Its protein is CATGGEGYQPQHF.

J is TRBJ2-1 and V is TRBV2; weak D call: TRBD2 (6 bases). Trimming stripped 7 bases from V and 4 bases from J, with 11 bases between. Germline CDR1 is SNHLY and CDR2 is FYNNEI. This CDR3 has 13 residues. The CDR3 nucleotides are TGTGCCAGCAAGGACTACCTATACAATGAGCAGTTCTTC. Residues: CASKDYLYNEQFF.

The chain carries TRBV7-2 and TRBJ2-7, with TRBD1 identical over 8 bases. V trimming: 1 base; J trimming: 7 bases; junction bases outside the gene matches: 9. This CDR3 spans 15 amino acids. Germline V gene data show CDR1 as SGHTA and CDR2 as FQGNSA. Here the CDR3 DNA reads TGTGCCAGCAGCTTAGAGGGACAGGCTAGACGGGAGCAGTACTTC. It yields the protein CASSLEGQARREQYF.

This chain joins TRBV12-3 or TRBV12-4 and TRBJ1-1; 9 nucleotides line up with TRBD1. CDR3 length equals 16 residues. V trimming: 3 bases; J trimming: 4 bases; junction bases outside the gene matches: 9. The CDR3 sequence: CASSFPQGALRTEAFF. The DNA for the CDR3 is TGTGCCAGCAGTTTCCCACAGGGGGCGCTTCGCACTGAAGCTTTCTTT.

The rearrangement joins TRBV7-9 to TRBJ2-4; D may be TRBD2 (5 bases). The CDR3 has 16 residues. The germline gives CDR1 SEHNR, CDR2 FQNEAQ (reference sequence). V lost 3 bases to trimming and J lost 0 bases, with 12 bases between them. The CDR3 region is CASSLGALGAKNIQYF. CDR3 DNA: TGTGCCAGCAGCTTGGGAGCCCTAGGAGCCAAAAACATTCAGTACTTC.

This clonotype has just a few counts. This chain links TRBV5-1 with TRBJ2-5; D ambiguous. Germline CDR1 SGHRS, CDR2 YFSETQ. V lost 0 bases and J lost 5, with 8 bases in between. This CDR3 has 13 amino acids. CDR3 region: CASSLGVSETQYF. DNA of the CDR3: TGCGCCAGCAGCTTGGGGGTTTCGGAGACCCAGTACTTC.

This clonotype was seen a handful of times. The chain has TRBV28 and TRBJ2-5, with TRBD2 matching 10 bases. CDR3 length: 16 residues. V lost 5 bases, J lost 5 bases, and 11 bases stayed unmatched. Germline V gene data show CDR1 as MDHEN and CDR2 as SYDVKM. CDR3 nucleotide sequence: TGTGCCAGCAGTGGCAAGCGGGAGGGGGATTTGGAGACCCAGTACTTC. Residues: CASSGKREGDLETQYF.

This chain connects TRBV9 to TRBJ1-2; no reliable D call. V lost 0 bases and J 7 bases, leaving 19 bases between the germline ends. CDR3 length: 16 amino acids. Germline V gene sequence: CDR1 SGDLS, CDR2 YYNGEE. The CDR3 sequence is CASSVASSVSLRGYTF. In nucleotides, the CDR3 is TGTGCCAGCAGCGTAGCTTCGTCGGTGTCGTTGCGTGGCTACACCTTC.

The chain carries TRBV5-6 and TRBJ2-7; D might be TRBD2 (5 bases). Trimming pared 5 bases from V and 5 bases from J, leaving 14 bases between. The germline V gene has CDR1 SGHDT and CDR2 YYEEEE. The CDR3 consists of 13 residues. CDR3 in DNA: TGTGCCAGCAGTCTTTCGCCCGGGGACGAGCAGTACTTC. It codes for CASSLSPGDEQYF.